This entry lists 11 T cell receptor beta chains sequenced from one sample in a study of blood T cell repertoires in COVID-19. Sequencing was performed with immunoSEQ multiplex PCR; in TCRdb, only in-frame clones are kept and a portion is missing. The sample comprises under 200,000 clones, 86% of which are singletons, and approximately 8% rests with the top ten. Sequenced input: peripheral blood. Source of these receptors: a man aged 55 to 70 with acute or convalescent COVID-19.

CDR3 loop: CASSIQGANTEAFF. DNA of the CDR3: TGTGCCAGTAGTATACAGGGGGCGAACACTGAAGCTTTCTTT. J is TRBJ1-1 and V is TRBV19; 8 bases fit TRBD1. J was trimmed by 1 base and V by 2 bases; bases with no gene match: 0. The CDR3 loop spans 14 amino acids. Looked up from germline, CDR1 is LNHDA and CDR2 is SQIVND (reference sequence).

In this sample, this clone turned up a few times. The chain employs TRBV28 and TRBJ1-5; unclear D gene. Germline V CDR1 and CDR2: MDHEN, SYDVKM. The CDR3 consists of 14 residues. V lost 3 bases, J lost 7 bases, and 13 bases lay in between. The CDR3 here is CASSLGGRGQPQHF. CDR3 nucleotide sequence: TGTGCCAGCAGTTTGGGTGGGCGGGGACAGCCCCAGCATTTT.

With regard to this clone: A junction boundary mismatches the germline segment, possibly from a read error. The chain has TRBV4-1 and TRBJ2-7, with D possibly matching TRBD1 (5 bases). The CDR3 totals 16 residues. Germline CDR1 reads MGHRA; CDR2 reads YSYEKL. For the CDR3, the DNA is TGCGCCAGCAGCCATCGAACGAGACAGAGAGTCTACAAGCAGTACTTC. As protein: CASSHRTRQRVYKQYF.

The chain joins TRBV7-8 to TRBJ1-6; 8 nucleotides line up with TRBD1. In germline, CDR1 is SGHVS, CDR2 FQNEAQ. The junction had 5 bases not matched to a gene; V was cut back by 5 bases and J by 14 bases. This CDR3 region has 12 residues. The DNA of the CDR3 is TGTGCCAGCAGCGACAGGGGCCGCGCCCTCCACTTT. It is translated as CASSDRGRALHF.

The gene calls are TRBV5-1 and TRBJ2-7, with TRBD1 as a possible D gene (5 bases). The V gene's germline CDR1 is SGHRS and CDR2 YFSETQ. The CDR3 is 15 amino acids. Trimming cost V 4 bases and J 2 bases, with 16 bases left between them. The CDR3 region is CASSPEGVPAYEQYF. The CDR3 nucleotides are TGCGCCAGCAGCCCGGAAGGGGTACCAGCCTACGAGCAGTACTTC.

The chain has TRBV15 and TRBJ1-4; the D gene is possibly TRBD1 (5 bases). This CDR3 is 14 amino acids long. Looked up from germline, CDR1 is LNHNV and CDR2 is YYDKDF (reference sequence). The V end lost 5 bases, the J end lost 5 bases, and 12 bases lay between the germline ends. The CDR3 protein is CATSAVRANEKLFF. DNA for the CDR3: TGTGCCACCAGCGCCGTCAGGGCCAATGAAAAACTGTTTTTT.

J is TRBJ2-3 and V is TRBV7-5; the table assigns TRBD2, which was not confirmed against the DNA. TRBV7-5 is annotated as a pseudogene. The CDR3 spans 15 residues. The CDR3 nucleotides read TGTGCCAGAAGCTTAATCGGAGCTAGCACAGATACGCAGTATTTT. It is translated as CARSLIGASTDTQYF.

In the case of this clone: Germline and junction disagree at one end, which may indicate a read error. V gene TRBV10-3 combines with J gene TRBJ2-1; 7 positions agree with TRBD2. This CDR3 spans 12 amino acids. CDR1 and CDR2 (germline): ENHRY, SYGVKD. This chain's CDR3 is CAISDGRREWLF. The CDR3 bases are TGTGCCATCAGTGATGGAAGGCGGGAGTGGCTCTTC.

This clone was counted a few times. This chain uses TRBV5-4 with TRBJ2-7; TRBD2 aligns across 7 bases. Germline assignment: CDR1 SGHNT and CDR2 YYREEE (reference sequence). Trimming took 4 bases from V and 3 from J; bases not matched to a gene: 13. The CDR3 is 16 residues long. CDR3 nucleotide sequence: TGTGCCAGCAGCCCGGAGGTGGGGAGGGTCCTCTACGAGCAGTACTTC. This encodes CASSPEVGRVLYEQYF.

The CDR3 DNA sequence: TGTGCCAGCAGTGTACAGACCTATGGCTACACCTTC. Protein: CASSVQTYGYTF. The rearrangement uses TRBV2 and TRBJ1-2; unclear D gene. The V end lost 4 bases, the J end lost 4 bases, and 7 bases lay between the germline ends. The CDR3 has 12 residues. The germline CDR1 and CDR2 sequences are SNHLY and FYNNEI.

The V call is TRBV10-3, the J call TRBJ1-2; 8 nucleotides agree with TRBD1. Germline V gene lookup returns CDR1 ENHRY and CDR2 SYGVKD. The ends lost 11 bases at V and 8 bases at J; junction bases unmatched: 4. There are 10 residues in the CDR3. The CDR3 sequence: CASSGGGYTF. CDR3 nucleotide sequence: TGTGCCTCTTCAGGGGGCGGCTACACCTTC.